Below are 28 T cell receptor beta chains sequenced from a single sample in a study of post-analysis software for immune sequencing data. Study observations and caveats: In patients, TRBV5-6, TRBV5-1 and TRBV20-1 belonged to roughly five TRBV segments found more frequently than in controls.

Their antigens remain unidentified. TCR beta libraries were prepared from cDNA with unique molecular identifiers. TCRdb independently ran MiXCR on the PCR reads; one entry per CDR3 protein. This table has about 760,000 distinct CDR3 sequences, 25% to 30% appearing once. The sample consisted of blood. The source of these receptors is a girl aged 5-17 years with multiple sclerosis.

V and J are TRBV5-1 and TRBJ1-2; 12 nucleotides match TRBD1. The CDR3 spans 16 residues. The junction had 10 bases not matched to a gene; V was cut back by 0 bases and J by 10 bases. The germline V gene encodes CDR1 SGHRS and CDR2 YFSETQ. The CDR3 spells CASSLGGTGGQEDYTF. CDR3 sequence (DNA): TGCGCCAGCAGCTTGGGCGGGACAGGGGGCCAGGAAGACTACACCTTC.

This clonotype has only one observation. V is TRBV28 and J is TRBJ2-5, with D perhaps matching TRBD1 or TRBD2 (5 bases each). V was clipped by 5 bases and J by 5 bases, with 15 bases between them. CDR3 size: 14 residues. The germline gives CDR1 MDHEN, CDR2 SYDVKM. The CDR3 reads CASSRAGTAETQYF. CDR3 nucleotide sequence: TGTGCCAGCAGTCGGGCAGGGACGGCGGAGACCCAGTACTTC.

The CDR3 sequence: CASSYSQGGKNIQYF. DNA of the CDR3: TGTGCCAGCAGTTATTCACAGGGAGGCAAAAACATTCAGTACTTC. The chain is built from TRBV28 and TRBJ2-4; D may correspond to TRBD1 or TRBD2 (6 bases each). This CDR3 contains 15 residues. Trimming left V 4 bases short and J 3 bases short, with 13 bases between. Looked up from germline, CDR1 is MDHEN and CDR2 is SYDVKM.

The CDR3 region has the DNA TGCGCCAGCAGCACCTCAGGGACAGGGGGCTACAATGAGCAGTTCTTC. It specifies CASSTSGTGGYNEQFF. The chain joins TRBV5-1 to TRBJ2-1, with 11 bases aligning to TRBD1. In germline, CDR1 is SGHRS, CDR2 YFSETQ. This CDR3 contains 16 residues. Unmatched junction bases numbered 6, after V lost 4 bases and J lost 3 bases.

This clonotype was found a few times. This chain links TRBV5-6 with TRBJ1-2; TRBD1 is a possible D gene (5 bases). Germline CDR1 SGHDT, CDR2 YYEEEE. V lost 4 bases and J 4 bases, leaving 14 bases between the germline ends. The CDR3 has 14 amino acids. The CDR3 DNA sequence: TGTGCCAGCAGCCCGGGGGACGGAAGCTATGGCTACACCTTC. Its translation is CASSPGDGSYGYTF.

V usage is TRBV20-1 and J usage is TRBJ2-5; D is unclear. This CDR3 region has 11 residues. V lost 6 bases to trimming and J lost 11 bases, with 16 bases between them. The germline V gene encodes CDR1 DFQATT and CDR2 SNEGSKA (reference sequence). The CDR3 nucleotides read TGCAGTGCCCACACGTGGGATGAGCAGTACTTC. This encodes CSAHTWDEQYF.

This clonotype appeared a few times. J is TRBJ2-5 and V is TRBV5-1; perhaps D is TRBD1 or TRBD2 (6 bases each). Judging by the DNA end, TRBJ2-7 fits better; the J call may be wrong. Germline V CDR1 and CDR2: SGHRS, YFSETQ. The CDR3 sequence is 13 residues long. CDR3 residues: CASRLGGSYEQYF. Here the CDR3 DNA reads TGCGCCAGCAGGTTAGGGGGGTCATACGAGCAGTACTTC.

This chain joins TRBV2 and TRBJ2-1; D gene ambiguous. Trimming left V 6 bases short and J 10 bases short, with 16 bases between. CDR1 and CDR2 (germline): SNHLY, FYNNEI. The CDR3 is made up of 13 amino acids. As DNA, the CDR3 is TGTGCCAGCAGCCGCGTAGGCTTTAGGGAGCAGTTCTTC. Translation: CASSRVGFREQFF.

This clonotype was detected only a few times. The chain recombines TRBV11-1 with TRBJ1-1; D is ambiguous. Looked up from germline, CDR1 is SGHAT and CDR2 is FQDESV (reference sequence). V shed 0 bases and J shed 6 bases, with 20 bases lying between them. There are 17 residues in the CDR3. The CDR3 region has the DNA TGTGCCAGCAGCTTAGCACCAAAGGGAGGGCCGTACGCTGAAGCTTTCTTT. It codes for CASSLAPKGGPYAEAFF.

The CDR3, as DNA: TGTGCCAGCAGACGACAGGGTGGAAATGAAAAACTGTTTTTT. It codes for CASRRQGGNEKLFF. The chain employs TRBV2 and TRBJ1-4; 7 bases line up with TRBD1. V lost 6 bases to trimming and J lost 5 bases; unmatched junction nucleotides: 6. Germline CDR1 and CDR2: SNHLY and FYNNEI. The CDR3 runs to 14 residues.

CDR3 amino acids: CASSSRGASNREAQYF. The DNA for the CDR3 is TGTGCCAGCAGTTCCCGGGGGGCTTCTAATAGAGAGGCCCAGTACTTC. The rearrangement uses TRBV28 and TRBJ2-7, with D perhaps TRBD2 (7 bases). The V gene's germline CDR1 is MDHEN and CDR2 SYDVKM. The V gene lost 4 bases and the J gene lost 10 bases, with 26 bases spanning the gap. The CDR3 is made up of 16 amino acids.

In this sample, this clonotype turned up once. A much larger clone sits a single nucleotide away, making a read error possible. The V call is TRBV10-1, the J call TRBJ2-1, with a weak D call TRBD2 (6 bases). The V and J ends lost 3 bases and 7 bases respectively, with 16 bases between them. The CDR3 length is 15 residues. The germline gives CDR1 WNHNN, CDR2 SYGVQD (reference sequence). For the CDR3, the DNA is TGCGCCAGCAGTGACGGTGCAGCGGGTATGAATGAGCAGTTCTTC. This encodes CASSDGAAGMNEQFF.

This clonotype was counted between two and nine times. This sequence joins TRBV6-2 or TRBV6-3 and TRBJ1-2, with D hard to call. This CDR3 region has 13 residues. CDR1 and CDR2 from the germline V gene are MNHEY and SVGEGT. V shed 6 bases and J shed 4 bases, with 12 bases lying between them. This CDR3 reads CASSVTSSYGYTF. DNA of the CDR3: TGTGCCAGCAGCGTTACCTCCTCCTATGGCTACACCTTC.

This rearrangement joins TRBV7-2 to TRBJ2-3; no reliable D call. This CDR3 spans 14 amino acids. Trimming pared 2 bases from V and 2 bases from J, leaving 8 bases between. CDR1 is SGHTA, CDR2 FQGNSA, per germline. CDR3 sequence reads: CASSLIGYTDTQYF. CDR3 sequence (DNA): TGTGCCAGCAGCTTAATCGGATACACAGATACGCAGTATTTT. The whole variable domain, filled in from reference TRBV7-2 and TRBJ2-3, reads GAGVSQSPSNKVTEKGKDVELRCDPISGHTALYWYRQSLGQGLEFLIYFQGNSAPDKSGLPSDRFSAERTGGSVSTLTIQRTQQEDSAVYLCASSLIGYTDTQYFGPGTRLTVL.

This clonotype has more than one count but fewer than ten. J is TRBJ1-6 and V is TRBV10-3; the match to TRBD1 covers 9 bases. CDR3 length: 16 amino acids. Germline-derived CDR1 and CDR2 are ENHRY and SYGVKD. V lost 0 bases to trimming and J lost 10 bases; unmatched junction nucleotides: 7. CDR3 nucleotides: TGTGCCATCAGTGAGTCCGCACAGGGGGCTCGGTCACCCCTCCACTTT. This translates into CAISESAQGARSPLHF.

Only a few counts were recorded for this clonotype. The V and J genes are TRBV28 and TRBJ2-1, with D perhaps matching TRBD1 (5 bases). The J call may be wrong; the DNA end is better matched by TRBJ2-7. The CDR3 totals 14 residues. CDR1 and CDR2 (germline): MDHEN, SYDVKM. In DNA form, the CDR3 reads TGTGCCAGCAGTTTCGGGCAGGGCATCGACAAGCAGTACTTC. Translation: CASSFGQGIDKQYF.

The chain carries TRBV12-3 or TRBV12-4 and TRBJ1-1, with a possible D match to TRBD1 (6 bases). V was pared by 2 bases and J by 6 bases, with 13 bases between. This CDR3 contains 14 residues. The CDR3: CASSLRTSGAEAFF. In DNA, the CDR3 is TGTGCCAGCAGTTTAAGAACTTCAGGGGCTGAAGCTTTCTTT.

This clonotype has a handful of counts. The chain joins TRBV10-2 to TRBJ2-7, with 7 bases that match TRBD2. From germline, CDR1 is WSHSY and CDR2 SAAADI. V was pared by 8 bases and J by 7 bases, with 14 bases of the junction left unmatched. CDR3 length: 14 amino acids. The CDR3 loop reads CASGLGRGWSEQYF. CDR3 nucleotides: TGCGCCAGCGGACTTGGGCGGGGGTGGTCAGAGCAGTACTTC.

The rearrangement joins TRBV25-1 to TRBJ2-1; D perhaps matches TRBD1 (6 bases). Germline CDR1 is MGHDK and CDR2 is SYGVNS. V was shortened by 6 bases and J by 2 bases, with 17 bases between the two germline ends. CDR3 size: 16 residues. The CDR3, as DNA: TGTGCCAGCAGACCGGATCAGGGGACCCCCTACAATGAGCAGTTCTTC. This encodes CASRPDQGTPYNEQFF.

The V and J genes are TRBV28 and TRBJ2-3; possible D gene TRBD2, 6 bases. The CDR3 sequence is 15 residues long. The V and J ends lost 8 bases and 5 bases respectively, with 20 bases between them. The germline gives CDR1 MDHEN, CDR2 SYDVKM. CDR3 in amino acids: CASGRLGLVQDTQYF. The DNA of the CDR3 is TGTGCCAGCGGAAGACTAGGCTTGGTGCAAGATACGCAGTATTTT. Full variable domain (rest looked up from reference TRBV28 and TRBJ2-3): DVKVTQSSRYLVKRTGEKVFLECVQDMDHENMFWYRQDPGLGLRLIYFSYDVKMKEKGDIPEGYSVSREKKERFSLILESASTNQTSMYLCASGRLGLVQDTQYFGPGTRLTVL.

V and J are TRBV7-2 and TRBJ1-5, with unresolved D. The CDR3 consists of 15 residues. V was clipped by 2 bases and J by 4 bases, with 12 bases between them. Germline lookup yields CDR1 SGHTA and CDR2 FQGNSA. CDR3 coding DNA: TGTGCCAGCAGCTTAATGTTGGGTGGGAATCAGCCCCAGCATTTT. Translation: CASSLMLGGNQPQHF.

This clonotype was observed a single time. V gene TRBV6-5 combines with J gene TRBJ1-1; tentatively, D is TRBD1 (5 bases). CDR3 length equals 15 residues. V lost 5 bases to trimming and J lost 4 bases, with 17 bases between them. Germline lookup yields CDR1 MNHEY and CDR2 SVGAGI. CDR3 coding DNA: TGTGCCAGCAGTCACCCGACAGAGATGGGCACTGAAGCTTTCTTT. Encoded protein: CASSHPTEMGTEAFF.

This clonotype was counted between two and nine times. The chain combines TRBV20-1 with TRBJ1-5; perhaps TRBD1 as D (6 bases). Trimming shortened V by 3 bases and J by 6 bases, and 18 bases separated the two germline ends. Germline loops: CDR1 DFQATT, CDR2 SNEGSKA (reference sequence). The CDR3 is made up of 15 amino acids. In DNA, the CDR3 is TGCAGTGCTAGGGGGCTAACGGGGGCCGGTCAGCCCCAGCATTTT. Translated: CSARGLTGAGQPQHF.

J is TRBJ2-2 and V is TRBV29-1; the D gene could be TRBD1 or TRBD2 (5 bases each). V gave up 1 base and J gave up 10 bases, with 13 bases separating them. CDR3 size: 13 residues. In germline, CDR1 is SQVTM, CDR2 ANQGSEA. The CDR3 nucleotides read TGCAGCGTTGAAGCACCGGGGCGATCGGAGCTGTTTTTT. This gives the protein CSVEAPGRSELFF.

The J gene is TRBJ2-3, the V gene TRBV5-1, with a weak D call TRBD2 (6 bases). The CDR3 spans 16 residues. Germline loops: CDR1 SGHRS, CDR2 YFSETQ. Trimming removed 2 bases from V and 2 bases from J, with 15 bases in between. This CDR3 reads CASSFPSGGDTDTQYF. For the CDR3, the DNA is TGCGCCAGCAGCTTCCCGAGTGGCGGGGACACAGATACGCAGTATTTT. Full variable domain (remainder filled in from reference TRBV5-1 and TRBJ2-3): KAGVTQTPRYLIKTRGQQVTLSCSPISGHRSVSWYQQTPGQGLQFLFEYFSETQRNKGNFPGRFSGRQFSNSRSEMNVSTLELGDSALYLCASSFPSGGDTDTQYFGPGTRLTVL.

The chain couples TRBV25-1 to TRBJ2-3; 8 bases agree with TRBD1. The germline V gene has CDR1 MGHDK and CDR2 SYGVNS. The V gene end was trimmed by 5 bases and the J gene end by 1 base; junction bases not matched to a gene: 8. The CDR3 consists of 16 residues. In DNA form, the CDR3 reads TGTGCCAGCAGTCGAGGTGCAGGGGGCGGCACAGATACGCAGTATTTT. It codes for CASSRGAGGGTDTQYF.

This sequence joins TRBV7-2 and TRBJ2-3; 9 bases are shared with TRBD1. The V gene's germline CDR1 is SGHTA and CDR2 FQGNSA. The CDR3 extends over 12 amino acids. V shed 4 bases and J 11 bases; nucleotides not matched to a gene: 4. The CDR3 protein is CASSSLTGGQYF. DNA of the CDR3: TGTGCCAGCAGCTCGTTGACAGGGGGGCAGTATTTT.

In its sample, this clonotype was seen a few times. This chain links TRBV28 with TRBJ2-7, with 7 bases that match TRBD2. V dropped 6 bases and J dropped 6; count of bases not matched to a gene: 17. The CDR3 consists of 16 residues. Germline V gene data show CDR1 as MDHEN and CDR2 as SYDVKM. DNA of the CDR3: TGTGCCAGCAGGGGGGGGTGGAACGGGAGACTTCGCGAGCAGTACTTC. Amino acid sequence: CASRGGWNGRLREQYF.